Below are 6 T cell receptor beta chains sequenced from a single sample in a study of CD8 T cells in ankylosing spondylitis. Broader study findings: Ankylosing spondylitis blood appeared to be characterized by a TCR beta motif of eight or nine highly homologous variants.

Their antigens remain unidentified. Each CDR3 protein gets one entry after TCRdb re-called the 5' RACE reads with MiXCR. The sample has 200,000 to 250,000 distinct CDR3 sequences; around 16% are singletons. Material for sequencing was blood, either unsorted or a sorted T cell fraction (not recorded which). These receptors were obtained from a male donor with ankylosing spondylitis.

The sample holds a few counts of this clonotype. The chain is built from TRBV9 and TRBJ1-1; D is unresolved. Germline V CDR1 and CDR2: SGDLS, YYNGEE. V was trimmed by 0 bases and J by 6 bases, leaving 21 bases between them. The CDR3 has 17 residues. Here the CDR3 DNA reads TGTGCCAGCAGCGTAGGACTAGATGTGTGGCAGGCTCCTGAAGCTTTCTTT. Translated: CASSVGLDVWQAPEAFF.

This clonotype was counted only a few times. The genes are TRBV20-1 and TRBJ2-3, with 7 bases matching TRBD2. The length of the CDR3 is 17 residues. CDR1 is DFQATT, CDR2 SNEGSKA, per germline (reference sequence). The trim removed 4 bases at V and 2 bases at J, leaving 15 bases unmatched. CDR3: CSATFIGRTLHTDTQYF. The CDR3 DNA is TGCAGTGCTACCTTTATCGGGAGGACTCTCCACACAGATACGCAGTATTTT.

This clonotype came up a few times. V and J are TRBV7-2 and TRBJ1-2; no reliable D call. The CDR3 consists of 12 residues. The V gene's germline CDR1 is SGHTA and CDR2 FQGNSA. Trimming took 1 base from V and 12 from J, leaving 12 bases between them. The CDR3 spells CASSLERLTDTF. In nucleotides, the CDR3 is TGTGCCAGCAGCTTAGAGAGGTTGACGGACACCTTC.

The V and J genes are TRBV7-9 and TRBJ1-2, with 7 bases aligning to TRBD1. V dropped 4 bases and J dropped 2; count of bases not matched to a gene: 4. This CDR3 contains 14 residues. Germline V gene data show CDR1 as SEHNR and CDR2 as FQNEAQ (reference sequence). The CDR3 nucleotides read TGTGCCAGCAGCTGGCAGGGGGGGAACTATGGCTACACCTTC. It is translated as CASSWQGGNYGYTF.

The chain joins TRBV7-6 to TRBJ2-7; tentatively, D is TRBD2 (5 bases). The CDR3 sequence is 15 residues long. The germline V gene has CDR1 SGHVS and CDR2 FNYEAQ. Deletions cut 4 bases from V and 2 bases from J, with 15 bases between. Here the CDR3 reads CASSSLYGDTYEQYF. In DNA form, the CDR3 reads TGTGCCAGCAGCTCCCTCTACGGGGATACCTACGAGCAGTACTTC.

Only a few counts were recorded for this clonotype. The chain combines TRBV4-1 with TRBJ1-1; maybe TRBD1 (6 bases). The CDR3 runs 14 residues. Germline loops: CDR1 MGHRA, CDR2 YSYEKL. The V and J ends lost 7 bases and 2 bases respectively, with 14 bases between them. CDR3 sequence reads: CASKPTGGNTEAFF. As DNA, the CDR3 is TGCGCCAGCAAACCGACAGGAGGAAACACTGAAGCTTTCTTT.